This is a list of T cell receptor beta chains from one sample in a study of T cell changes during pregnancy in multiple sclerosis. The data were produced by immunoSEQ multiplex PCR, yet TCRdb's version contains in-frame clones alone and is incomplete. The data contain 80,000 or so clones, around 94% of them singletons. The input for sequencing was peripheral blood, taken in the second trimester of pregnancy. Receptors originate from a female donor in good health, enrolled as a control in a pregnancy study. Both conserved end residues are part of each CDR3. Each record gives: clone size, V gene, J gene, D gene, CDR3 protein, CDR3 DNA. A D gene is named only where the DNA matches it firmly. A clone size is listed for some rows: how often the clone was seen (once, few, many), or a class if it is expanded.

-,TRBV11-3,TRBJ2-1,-,CASSLGRASSYNEQFF,TGTGCCAGCAGCTTAGGGCGCGCTAGCTCCTACAATGAGCAGTTCTTC
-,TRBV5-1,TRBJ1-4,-,CASSREGYEKLFF,TGCGCCAGCAGCCGGGAAGGGTATGAAAAACTGTTTTTT
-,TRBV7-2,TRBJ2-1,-,CASSSYNNEQFF,TGTGCCAGCAGCTCCTATAACAATGAGCAGTTCTTC
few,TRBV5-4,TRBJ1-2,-,CASSPGQGYYGYTF,TGTGCCAGCAGCCCGGGGCAGGGGTACTATGGCTACACCTTC
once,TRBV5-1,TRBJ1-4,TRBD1,CASSYWTGGDNEKLFF,TGCGCCAGCAGCTACTGGACAGGGGGGGATAATGAAAAACTGTTTTTT
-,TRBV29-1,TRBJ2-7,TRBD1,CSVAAGGMAYEQYF,TGCAGCGTTGCCGCAGGGGGTATGGCCTACGAGCAGTACTTC
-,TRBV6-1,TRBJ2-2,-,CASRYREYTGELFF,TGTGCCAGCAGATACAGGGAGTACACCGGGGAGCTGTTTTTT
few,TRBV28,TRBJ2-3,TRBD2,CASSKRTSGFTDTQYF,TGTGCCAGCAGTAAAAGGACTAGCGGGTTCACAGATACGCAGTATTTT
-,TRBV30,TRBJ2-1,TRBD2,CAWMAGNPGLAEQFF,TGTGCCTGGATGGCGGGAAATCCGGGACTAGCGGAGCAGTTCTTC
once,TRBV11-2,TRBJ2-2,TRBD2,CASSPSGSKNTGELFF,TGTGCCAGCAGCCCTAGCGGGAGTAAGAACACCGGGGAGCTGTTTTTT
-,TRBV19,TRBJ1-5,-,CASSLGYGQPQHF,TGTGCCAGTAGTCTAGGGTACGGGCAGCCCCAGCATTTT
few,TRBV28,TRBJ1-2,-,CASSLQGYGYTF,TGTGCCAGCAGTTTACAGGGTTATGGCTACACCTTC
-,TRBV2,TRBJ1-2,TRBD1,CASNEGQGDGYTF,TGTGCCAGCAACGAAGGACAGGGCGATGGCTACACCTTC
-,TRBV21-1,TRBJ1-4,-,CASSKVPTLGFGEKLFF,TGTGCCAGCAGCAAAGTACCGACTTTGGGTTTCGGGGAAAAACTGTTTTTT
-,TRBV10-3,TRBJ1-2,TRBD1,CAISESTQGSGVRSYTF,TGTGCCATCAGTGAGTCGACACAGGGGTCAGGAGTTCGGAGCTACACCTTC
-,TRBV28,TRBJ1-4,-,CASQGGGDIEKLFF,TGTGCCAGCCAGGGCGGCGGTGATATCGAAAAACTGTTTTTT
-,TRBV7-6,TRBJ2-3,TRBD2,CASSLVAGGSTDTQYF,TGTGCCAGCAGCTTAGTGGCGGGAGGGAGCACAGATACGCAGTATTTT
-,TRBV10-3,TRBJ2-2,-,CASNSGARTGELFF,TGTGCCTCCAATTCGGGAGCGCGGACCGGGGAGCTGTTTTTT
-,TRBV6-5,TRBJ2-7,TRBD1,CASSYYRTGYEQYF,TGTGCCAGCAGTTACTATCGGACAGGCTACGAGCAGTACTTC
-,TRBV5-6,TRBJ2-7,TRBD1,CASSAGTGVNEQYF,TGTGCCAGCAGCGCCGGGACAGGGGTAAACGAGCAGTACTTC
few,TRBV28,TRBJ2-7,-,CASPWGDSPYEQYF,TGTGCCAGCCCTTGGGGGGACAGCCCTTACGAGCAGTACTTC
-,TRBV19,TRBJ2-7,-,CASSRGHPYEQYF,TGTGCCAGTAGTAGAGGACACCCCTACGAGCAGTACTTC
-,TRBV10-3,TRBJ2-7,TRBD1,CAISPRQGIYEQYF,TGTGCCATCAGCCCTCGACAGGGAATCTACGAGCAGTACTTC
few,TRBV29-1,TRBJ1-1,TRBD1,CSVDSGGRTEAFF,TGCAGCGTTGACTCAGGGGGGAGAACTGAAGCTTTCTTT
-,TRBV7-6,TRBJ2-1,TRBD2,CASSLEASGYNEQFF,TGTGCCAGCAGCTTAGAGGCTAGCGGCTACAATGAGCAGTTCTTC
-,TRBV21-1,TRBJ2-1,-,CASPSSGRFYNEQFF,TGTGCCAGTCCTTCTAGCGGGAGATTTTACAATGAGCAGTTCTTC
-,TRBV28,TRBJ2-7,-,CASSPVGYEQYF,TGTGCCAGCAGTCCGGTCGGCTACGAGCAGTACTTC
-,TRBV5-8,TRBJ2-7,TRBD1,CASSIPGQGNYEQYF,TGTGCCAGCAGCATCCCGGGACAGGGCAACTACGAGCAGTACTTC
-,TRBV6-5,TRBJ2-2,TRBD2,CASSPLAGSPGELFF,TGTGCCAGCAGTCCACTAGCGGGGAGTCCCGGGGAGCTGTTTTTT
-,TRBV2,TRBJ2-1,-,CASQRGHSSSYNEQFF,TGTGCCTCCCAGCGAGGACATTCGAGCTCCTACAATGAGCAGTTCTTC
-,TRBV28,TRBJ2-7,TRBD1,CASSWARTGSYEQYF,TGTGCCAGCAGTTGGGCCAGGACAGGGTCCTACGAGCAGTACTTC
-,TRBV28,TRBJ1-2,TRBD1,CASSLTDRAGYGYTF,TGTGCCAGCAGTTTAACGGACAGGGCGGGCTATGGCTACACCTTC
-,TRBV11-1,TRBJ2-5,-,CASSLAGGETQYF,TGTGCCAGCAGCTTAGCAGGGGGAGAGACCCAGTACTTC
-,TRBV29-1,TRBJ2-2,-,CSAPGVTGELFF,TGCAGCGCACCGGGAGTTACCGGGGAGCTGTTTTTT
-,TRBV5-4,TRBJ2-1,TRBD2,CASSFGTSGKNEQFF,TGTGCCAGCAGCTTTGGGACTAGCGGGAAAAACGAGCAGTTCTTC
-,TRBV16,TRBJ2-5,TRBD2,CASSKTSGETQYF,TGTGCCAGCAGCAAAACTAGCGGAGAGACCCAGTACTTC
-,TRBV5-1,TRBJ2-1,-,CASSLDPPSSSYNEQFF,TGCGCCAGCAGCTTGGACCCCCCTTCGAGCTCCTACAATGAGCAGTTCTTC
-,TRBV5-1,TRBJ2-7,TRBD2,CASSLDGTSGTHEQYF,TGCGCCAGCAGCTTGGATGGGACTAGCGGGACCCACGAGCAGTACTTC
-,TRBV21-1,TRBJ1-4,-,CASSNPPPNEKLFF,TGTGCCAGCAGCAACCCTCCTCCTAATGAAAAACTGTTTTTT
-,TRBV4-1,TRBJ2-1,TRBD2,CASSQGQASGNEQFF,TGCGCCAGCAGCCAAGGGCAGGCTAGCGGCAATGAGCAGTTCTTC
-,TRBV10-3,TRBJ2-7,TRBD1,CAIREDRAEQYF,TGTGCCATCAGAGAGGACAGGGCCGAGCAGTACTTC
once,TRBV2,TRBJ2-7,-,CASSAGYEQYF,TGTGCCAGCAGTGCAGGATACGAGCAGTACTTC
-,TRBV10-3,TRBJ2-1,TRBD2,CAIRGTSGSFNEQFF,TGTGCCATCAGGGGGACTAGCGGGAGCTTCAATGAGCAGTTCTTC
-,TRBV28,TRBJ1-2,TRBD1,CASTFGAGQGRYGYTF,TGTGCCAGCACCTTTGGGGCCGGACAGGGACGATATGGCTACACCTTC
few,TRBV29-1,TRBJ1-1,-,CSLSQGGEAFF,TGCAGCCTATCCCAGGGAGGAGAAGCTTTCTTT
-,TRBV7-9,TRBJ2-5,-,CASSRLESQETQYF,TGTGCCAGCAGCCGTTTAGAGTCGCAAGAGACCCAGTACTTC
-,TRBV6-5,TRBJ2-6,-,CASSSYGANVLTF,TGTGCCAGCAGTTCTTATGGGGCCAACGTCCTGACTTTC
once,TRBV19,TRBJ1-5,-,CASSGQAQPQHF,TGTGCCAGTAGTGGTCAGGCTCAGCCCCAGCATTTT
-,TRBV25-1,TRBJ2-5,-,CASSEARETQYF,TGTGCCAGCAGTGAAGCGAGGGAGACCCAGTACTTC